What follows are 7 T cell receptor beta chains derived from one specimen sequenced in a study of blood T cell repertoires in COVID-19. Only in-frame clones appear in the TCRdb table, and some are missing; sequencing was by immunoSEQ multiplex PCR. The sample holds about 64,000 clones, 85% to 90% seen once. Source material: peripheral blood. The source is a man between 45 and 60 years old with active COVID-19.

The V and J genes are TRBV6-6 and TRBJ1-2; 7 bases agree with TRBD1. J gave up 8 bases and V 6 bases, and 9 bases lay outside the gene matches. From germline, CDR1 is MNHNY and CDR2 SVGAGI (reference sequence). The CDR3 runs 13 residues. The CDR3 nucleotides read TGTGCCAGCAGCCCTAGACAGGGACACGGCTACACCTTC. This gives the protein CASSPRQGHGYTF.

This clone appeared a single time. Here the CDR3 reads CASSPRGGGVTGELFF. Here the CDR3 DNA reads TGCGCCAGCAGCCCCCGGGGCGGGGGGGTAACCGGGGAGCTGTTTTTT. J is TRBJ2-2 and V is TRBV5-1, with 9 bases fitting TRBD2. Trimming at V came to 4 bases and at J to 5 bases, leaving 9 bases not matched to a gene. The CDR3 extends over 16 amino acids. Germline V gene lookup returns CDR1 SGHRS and CDR2 YFSETQ. Full variable domain (missing parts from reference TRBV5-1 and TRBJ2-2): KAGVTQTPRYLIKTRGQQVTLSCSPISGHRSVSWYQQTPGQGLQFLFEYFSETQRNKGNFPGRFSGRQFSNSRSEMNVSTLELGDSALYLCASSPRGGGVTGELFFGEGSRLTVL.

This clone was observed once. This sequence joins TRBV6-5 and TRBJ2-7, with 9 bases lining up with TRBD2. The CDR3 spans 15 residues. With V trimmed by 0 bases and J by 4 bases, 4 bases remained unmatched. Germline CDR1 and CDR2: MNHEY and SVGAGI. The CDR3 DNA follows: TGTGCCAGCAGTTACTCGACTAGCGGAGCTTACGAGCAGTACTTC. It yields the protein CASSYSTSGAYEQYF.

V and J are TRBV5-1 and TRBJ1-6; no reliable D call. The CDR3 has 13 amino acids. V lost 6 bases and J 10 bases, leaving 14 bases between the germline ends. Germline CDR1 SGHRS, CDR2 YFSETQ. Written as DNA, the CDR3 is TGCGCCAGCAAAGGAGAGGGTGAGTCACCCCTCCACTTT. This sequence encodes CASKGEGESPLHF. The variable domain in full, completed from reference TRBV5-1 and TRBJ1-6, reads KAGVTQTPRYLIKTRGQQVTLSCSPISGHRSVSWYQQTPGQGLQFLFEYFSETQRNKGNFPGRFSGRQFSNSRSEMNVSTLELGDSALYLCASKGEGESPLHFGNGTRLTVT.

The DNA of the CDR3 is TGTGCCAGCAGCCAAGTGCCCGAGCCCGGGAAAAACATTCAGTACTTC. This codes for CASSQVPEPGKNIQYF. V usage is TRBV4-2 and J usage is TRBJ2-4; no firm D call. The germline gives CDR1 LGHNA, CDR2 YNFKEQ. The CDR3 length is 16 residues. V was cut by 1 base and J by 4 bases, with 14 bases left in between.

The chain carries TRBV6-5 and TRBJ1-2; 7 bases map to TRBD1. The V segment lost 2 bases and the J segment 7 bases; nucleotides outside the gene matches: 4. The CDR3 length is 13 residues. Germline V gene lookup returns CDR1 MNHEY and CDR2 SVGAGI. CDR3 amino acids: CASSYRGLSGYTF. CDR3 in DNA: TGTGCCAGCAGTTACAGGGGGCTAAGTGGCTACACCTTC.

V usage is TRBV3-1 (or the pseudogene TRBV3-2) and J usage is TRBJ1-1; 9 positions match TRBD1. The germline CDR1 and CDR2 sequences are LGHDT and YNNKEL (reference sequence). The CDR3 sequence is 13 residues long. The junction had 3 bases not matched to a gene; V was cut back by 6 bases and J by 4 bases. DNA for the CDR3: TGTGCCAGCAGACAGGACAGGGGCACTGAAGCTTTCTTT. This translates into CASRQDRGTEAFF.